The 9 T cell receptor beta chains below all came from one sample that was sequenced in a study of radiotherapy plus CTLA-4 blockade in lung cancer. The table came from immunoSEQ multiplex PCR; TCRdb's copy has only in-frame clones and leaves some out. The top ten hold about a quarter of the sample, which has some 49,000 clones, 80% to 90% seen once. The sequenced sample was peripheral blood, obtained from a patient treated with radiotherapy plus ipilimumab. All receptors derive from a human donor with non-small cell lung cancer whose response to radiotherapy plus ipilimumab could not be evaluated.

V and J are TRBV4-3 and TRBJ1-3, with D perhaps TRBD1 (5 bases). Germline V gene data show CDR1 as LGHNA and CDR2 as YSLEER. V was shortened by 3 bases and J by 0 bases, with 18 bases between the two germline ends. The CDR3 is 18 residues long. CDR3 coding DNA: TGCGCCAGCAGCCAGGCAGGGCCCGACTCAAGCTCTGGAAACACCATATATTTT. Residues: CASSQAGPDSSSGNTIYF.

The J gene is TRBJ2-7, the V gene TRBV19; D might be TRBD2 (5 bases). Deletions cut 5 bases from V and 6 bases from J, with 11 bases between. Per germline, CDR1 LNHDA and CDR2 SQIVND (reference sequence). The CDR3 consists of 12 residues. The CDR3 DNA follows: TGTGCCAGTAGTCAACCTCGGGGCGAGCAGTACTTC. Translation gives CASSQPRGEQYF.

J is TRBJ2-5 and V is TRBV6-6; D might be TRBD1 (5 bases). The germline CDR1 and CDR2 sequences are MNHNY and SVGAGI (reference sequence). CDR3 length: 10 residues. V lost 8 bases, J lost 11 bases, and 12 bases lay in between. The CDR3 bases are TGTGCCAGCGGCACAGGTGAGCAGTACTTC. It translates to CASGTGEQYF.

This clone was detected once. Written as DNA, the CDR3 is TGTGCCAGCTCAAATGGACAGGGCAATCAGCCCCAGCATTTT. It specifies CASSNGQGNQPQHF. The chain joins TRBV18 to TRBJ1-5, with 7 bases identical to TRBD1. J gave up 2 bases and V 5 bases, and 3 bases lay outside the gene matches. The germline gives CDR1 KGHSH, CDR2 LQKENI. CDR3 length equals 14 residues.

J is TRBJ1-2 and V is TRBV4-1; TRBD1 matches at 12 bases. V dropped 1 base and J dropped 3; count of bases not matched to a gene: 6. Germline CDR1 MGHRA, CDR2 YSYEKL. The CDR3 covers 17 residues. This CDR3 reads CASSQVGTGGADYGYTF. CDR3 bases: TGCGCCAGCAGCCAAGTCGGGACAGGGGGCGCAGACTATGGCTACACCTTC.

This sequence joins TRBV14 and TRBJ1-6; TRBD1 matches at 8 bases. J was trimmed by 6 bases and V by 2 bases; bases with no gene match: 9. Germline V CDR1 and CDR2: SGHDN, FVKESK. The CDR3 is 17 amino acids. DNA of the CDR3: TGTGCCAGCAGCCAAAACGGACAGGGCATATTTAATTCACCCCTCCACTTT. The encoded protein is CASSQNGQGIFNSPLHF.

The J gene is TRBJ1-6, the V gene TRBV19; possible D gene TRBD1, 5 bases. The CDR3 has 15 residues. Trimming took off 7 bases at V and 5 bases at J, with 15 bases between the two ends. Germline loops: CDR1 LNHDA, CDR2 SQIVND (reference sequence). The CDR3 loop is CASIVEGRDNSPLHF. The CDR3 nucleotides are TGTGCCAGTATAGTGGAGGGCAGGGATAATTCACCCCTCCACTTT.

This chain connects TRBV19 to TRBJ1-5, with D maybe TRBD1 (5 bases). Germline CDR1 is LNHDA and CDR2 is SQIVND (reference sequence). V lost 3 bases to trimming and J lost 7 bases, with 7 bases between them. The CDR3 extends over 12 amino acids. CDR3 region: CASSMRQQPQHF. CDR3 bases: TGTGCCAGTAGTATGAGACAGCAGCCCCAGCATTTT. Full variable domain (remainder filled in from reference TRBV19 and TRBJ1-5): DGGITQSPKYLFRKEGQNVTLSCEQNLNHDAMYWYRQDPGQGLRLIYYSQIVNDFQKGDIAEGYSVSREKKESFPLTVTSAQKNPTAFYLCASSMRQQPQHFGDGTRLSIL.

The V call is TRBV6-1, the J call TRBJ2-7; 10 bases line up with TRBD1. Germline-derived CDR1 and CDR2 are MNHNS and SASEGT. This CDR3 has 17 amino acids. J gave up 4 bases and V 5 bases, and 14 bases lay outside the gene matches. The CDR3 region has the DNA TGTGCCAGCAGTCAAGGGGACCAGACAGGGGGCGTTTACGAGCAGTACTTC. Protein: CASSQGDQTGGVYEQYF.